This entry lists 15 T cell receptor beta chains sequenced from one sample in a study of blood T cell repertoires in COVID-19. Generated by immunoSEQ multiplex PCR, the TCRdb table keeps only in-frame clones and is missing some. The repertoire includes roughly 200,000 clones, more than 70% of them detected once, and 6% to 6.5% sits in the top ten. The sample comprised PBMCs or T cells enriched from blood (not recorded which). The receptors derive from a man aged 35 to 55 who had recovered from COVID-19.

This clone was seen once. The chain employs TRBV3-1 (or the pseudogene TRBV3-2) and TRBJ1-6; weak D call: TRBD1 (6 bases). This CDR3 is built from 14 residues. Per germline, CDR1 LGHDT and CDR2 YNNKEL (reference sequence). V was cut by 2 bases and J by 10 bases, with 12 bases left in between. DNA for the CDR3: TGTGCCAGCAGCCAAAACAGGGTGGGCTCACCCCTCCACTTT. Its protein is CASSQNRVGSPLHF.

The chain links TRBV4-1 to TRBJ2-7; D remains ambiguous. The CDR3 is 15 amino acids. Trimming cost V 1 base and J 0 bases, with 10 bases left between them. Germline V gene data show CDR1 as MGHRA and CDR2 as YSYEKL. Written as DNA, the CDR3 is TGCGCCAGCAGCCAAGTCCCCCTCGGCTCCTACGAGCAGTACTTC. This sequence encodes CASSQVPLGSYEQYF.

The V call is TRBV12-3 or TRBV12-4, the J call TRBJ2-5; D gene ambiguous. The CDR3 sequence is 11 residues long. Trimming took off 5 bases at V and 6 bases at J, with 7 bases between the two ends. The CDR3 spells CASSPHKTQYF. DNA for the CDR3: TGTGCCAGCAGTCCCCACAAGACCCAGTACTTC.

V and J are TRBV29-1 and TRBJ1-3; D not resolved. V shed 7 bases and J shed 4 bases, with 11 bases lying between them. This CDR3 is built from 12 residues. Germline CDR1 and CDR2: SQVTM and ANQGSEA. Here the CDR3 reads CSAIPQGNTIYF. The CDR3 nucleotides are TGCAGCGCCATACCTCAGGGAAACACCATATATTTT.

This sequence joins TRBV6-5 and TRBJ2-1, with 9 nucleotides matching TRBD2. The CDR3 consists of 13 residues. CDR1 is MNHEY, CDR2 SVGAGI, per germline. With 7 bases clipped from V and 7 bases from J, the junction kept 5 bases outside the gene matches. CDR3 sequence: CASIPAGGNEQFF. Written as DNA, the CDR3 is TGTGCCAGCATTCCAGCGGGGGGTAATGAGCAGTTCTTC.

The V call is TRBV10-3, the J call TRBJ1-5; 7 nucleotides agree with TRBD1. The CDR3 is 14 amino acids. V trimming: 5 bases; J trimming: 2 bases; junction bases outside the gene matches: 3. CDR1 is ENHRY and CDR2 is SYGVKD in the germline V gene. CDR3 DNA: TGTGCCATCAGTATCAGGGGGGGCAATCAGCCCCAGCATTTT. Translating it yields CAISIRGGNQPQHF.

The chain combines TRBV12-5 with TRBJ2-7, with D possibly matching TRBD1 (5 bases). CDR1 is LGHNT, CDR2 FRNRAP, per germline. This CDR3 is 14 amino acids long. Trimming left V 3 bases short and J 5 bases short, with 14 bases between. CDR3 loop: CASGLRGSQNEQYF. CDR3 nucleotides: TGTGCTAGTGGTTTAAGGGGCAGCCAGAACGAGCAGTACTTC.

In its sample, this clone was seen once. The chain uses TRBV12-3 or TRBV12-4 and TRBJ1-1; D gene ambiguous. This CDR3 has 11 residues. Trimming pared 2 bases from V and 11 bases from J, leaving 9 bases between. The CDR3 region has the DNA TGTGCCAGCAGTTTAAAGGTGAGGGCTTTCTTT. Encoded protein: CASSLKVRAFF.

The CDR3 sequence: CASSPVGRGYGYTF. The CDR3 DNA reads as TGCGCCAGCAGCCCCGTGGGGAGGGGCTATGGCTACACCTTC. The V call is TRBV5-1, the J call TRBJ1-2; D may be TRBD1 (5 bases). V lost 4 bases and J lost 4, with 14 bases in between. The V gene's germline CDR1 is SGHRS and CDR2 YFSETQ. The CDR3 has 14 amino acids. Full variable domain (remainder filled in from reference TRBV5-1 and TRBJ1-2): KAGVTQTPRYLIKTRGQQVTLSCSPISGHRSVSWYQQTPGQGLQFLFEYFSETQRNKGNFPGRFSGRQFSNSRSEMNVSTLELGDSALYLCASSPVGRGYGYTFGSGTRLTVV.

V is TRBV5-1 and J is TRBJ1-3; 7 bases match TRBD1. J lost 4 bases, V lost 5 bases, and 6 bases had no gene match. This CDR3 has 14 amino acids. Germline V gives CDR1 SGHRS, CDR2 YFSETQ. CDR3 sequence reads: CASRKTGDGNTIYF. CDR3 in DNA: TGCGCCAGCAGGAAAACAGGGGACGGAAACACCATATATTTT. Using reference TRBV5-1 and TRBJ1-3 for the parts outside the CDR3, the full variable domain is KAGVTQTPRYLIKTRGQQVTLSCSPISGHRSVSWYQQTPGQGLQFLFEYFSETQRNKGNFPGRFSGRQFSNSRSEMNVSTLELGDSALYLCASRKTGDGNTIYFGEGSWLTVV.

The chain recombines TRBV30 with TRBJ2-1; D not certain. Germline V CDR1 and CDR2: GTSNPN, SVGIG (reference sequence). The CDR3 consists of 12 residues. Trimming stripped 7 bases from V and 6 bases from J, with 13 bases between. The CDR3, as DNA: TGTGCCTCGGCCAGCTCGGGCAATGAGCAGTTCTTC. Protein sequence: CASASSGNEQFF.

The J gene is TRBJ2-7, the V gene TRBV5-1, with 9 bases fitting TRBD1. The ends lost 3 bases at V and 2 bases at J; junction bases unmatched: 9. Germline V lookup: CDR1 SGHRS, CDR2 YFSETQ. The CDR3 length is 16 residues. CDR3 in amino acids: CASSSGTGKGTYEQYF. CDR3 sequence (DNA): TGCGCCAGCAGCTCCGGGACAGGGAAGGGAACCTACGAGCAGTACTTC.

V gene TRBV4-1 combines with J gene TRBJ2-7; a possible D gene is TRBD1 (5 bases). Germline values: CDR1 MGHRA, CDR2 YSYEKL. CDR3 size: 16 residues. The ends were cut back, 1 base at V and 0 bases at J, with 13 bases in the middle. Here the CDR3 reads CASSQVSDSFSYEQYF. CDR3 DNA sequence: TGCGCCAGCAGCCAAGTATCCGACAGTTTCTCCTACGAGCAGTACTTC.

This clone was detected once. Other DNA sequences of this sample code for an identical CDR3. Here the CDR3 reads CASSFGQGGEQYF. CDR3 in DNA: TGTGCCAGCAGTTTCGGGCAGGGGGGCGAGCAGTACTTC. The gene calls are TRBV12-3 or TRBV12-4 and TRBJ2-7; D is possibly TRBD1 (7 bases). Trimming removed 3 bases from V and 6 bases from J, with 12 bases in between. The CDR3 totals 13 residues.

This clone was detected once. This rearrangement joins TRBV25-1 to TRBJ2-3; possibly TRBD2 for D (5 bases). The V gene's germline CDR1 is MGHDK and CDR2 SYGVNS. The CDR3 totals 16 residues. The V end lost 1 base, the J end lost 3 bases, and 14 bases lay between the germline ends. The CDR3 DNA is TGTGCCAGCAGTGAATTAGGGCGGGTCTCGACAGATACGCAGTATTTT. Translation gives CASSELGRVSTDTQYF.